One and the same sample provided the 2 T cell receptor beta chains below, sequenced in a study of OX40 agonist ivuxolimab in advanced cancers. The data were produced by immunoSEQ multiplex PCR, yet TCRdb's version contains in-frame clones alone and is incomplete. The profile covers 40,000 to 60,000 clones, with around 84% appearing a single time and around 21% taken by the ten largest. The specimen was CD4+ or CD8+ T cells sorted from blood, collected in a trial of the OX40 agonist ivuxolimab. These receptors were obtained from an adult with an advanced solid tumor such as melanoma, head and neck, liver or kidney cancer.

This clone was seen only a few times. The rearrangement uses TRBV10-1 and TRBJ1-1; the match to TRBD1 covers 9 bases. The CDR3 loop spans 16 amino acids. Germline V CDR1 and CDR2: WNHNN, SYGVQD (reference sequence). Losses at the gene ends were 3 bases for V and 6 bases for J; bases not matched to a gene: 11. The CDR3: CASSDIQGARRAEAFF. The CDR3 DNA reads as TGCGCCAGCAGTGATATACAGGGGGCGAGGCGGGCTGAAGCTTTCTTT.

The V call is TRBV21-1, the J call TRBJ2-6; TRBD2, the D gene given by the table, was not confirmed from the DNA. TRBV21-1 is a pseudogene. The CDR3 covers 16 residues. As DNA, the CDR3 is TGTGCCAGCAGCCCCAAGAGGTCGATCGGGGCCAACGTCCTGACTTTC. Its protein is CASSPKRSIGANVLTF.